The 26 T cell receptor beta chains given below trace back to one sample, sequenced in a study of blood T cell repertoires in COVID-19. Libraries were prepared by immunoSEQ multiplex PCR; TCRdb keeps only in-frame clonotypes and omits some of them. The data hold under 200,000 clones, with around nine tenths observed a single time. Material: peripheral blood. Receptors were obtained from a man aged 40-50 years with active or convalescent COVID-19.

V and J are TRBV5-8 and TRBJ1-5, with D tentatively TRBD1 (5 bases). This CDR3 comprises 15 residues. V was trimmed by 4 bases and J by 2 bases, leaving 13 bases between them. Germline CDR1 SGHTS, CDR2 YDEGEE. CDR3 coding DNA: TGTGCCAGCAGCGGGGGGATATTAGGCAATCAGCCCCAGCATTTT. Translating gives CASSGGILGNQPQHF.

The chain employs TRBV19 and TRBJ1-2; 8 nucleotides agree with TRBD1. CDR1 and CDR2 (germline): LNHDA, SQIVND (reference sequence). Losses at the gene ends were 4 bases for V and 6 bases for J; bases not matched to a gene: 7. This CDR3 has 14 amino acids. DNA of the CDR3: TGTGCCAGTAGTACTAGACAGGGGCCGAATGGCTACACCTTC. The encoded protein is CASSTRQGPNGYTF.

The chain carries TRBV9 and TRBJ2-5; D may be TRBD1 (5 bases). Trimming removed 4 bases at V and 5 bases at J, with 21 bases between. The germline gives CDR1 SGDLS, CDR2 YYNGEE. The CDR3 covers 16 residues. Here the CDR3 reads CASSPSFSSGRETQYF. CDR3 in DNA: TGTGCCAGCAGCCCCTCTTTTAGTTCAGGGCGCGAGACCCAGTACTTC. The full variable domain, with the rest looked up from reference TRBV9 and TRBJ2-5, is DSGVTQTPKHLITATGQRVTLRCSPRSGDLSVYWYQQSLDQGLQFLIQYYNGEERAKGNILERFSAQQFPDLHSELNLSSLELGDSALYFCASSPSFSSGRETQYFGPGTRLLVL.

The gene calls are TRBV5-1 and TRBJ1-2, with 11 nucleotides matching TRBD1. V was pared by 0 bases and J by 7 bases, with 5 bases of the junction left unmatched. Germline loops: CDR1 SGHRS, CDR2 YFSETQ. The CDR3 contains 15 residues. The CDR3 DNA is TGCGCCAGCAGCTTGGATACCGGGACAGGGGGTGGCTACACCTTC. Protein sequence: CASSLDTGTGGGYTF.

The V call is TRBV6-2 or TRBV6-3, the J call TRBJ1-5; the D is unclear. The CDR3 runs 13 residues. Trimming shortened V by 3 bases and J by 3 bases, and 6 bases separated the two germline ends. Germline V gene data show CDR1 as MNHEY and CDR2 as SVGEGT. For the CDR3, the DNA is TGTGCCAGCAGTTATAGTGACAATCAGCCCCAGCATTTT. Protein sequence: CASSYSDNQPQHF.

J is TRBJ2-4 and V is TRBV29-1; 7 bases line up with TRBD2. V was clipped by 4 bases and J by 3 bases; unmatched bases: 6. The CDR3 has 14 amino acids. Germline CDR1 reads SQVTM; CDR2 reads ANQGSEA. This chain's CDR3 is CSVVAGVVKNIQYF. In DNA, the CDR3 is TGCAGCGTTGTGGCGGGGGTTGTCAAAAACATTCAGTACTTC.

This rearrangement joins TRBV29-1 to TRBJ1-2; D gene unclear. CDR1 and CDR2 from the germline V gene are SQVTM and ANQGSEA. The CDR3 is 16 amino acids. Trimming left V 6 bases short and J 0 bases short, with 20 bases between. CDR3 sequence reads: CSVENRELNTNYGYTF. The CDR3 coding sequence is TGCAGCGTCGAAAACAGAGAACTTAACACTAACTATGGCTACACCTTC.

The genes are TRBV19 and TRBJ2-3; TRBD2 agrees at 13 bases. The CDR3 runs to 17 residues. Germline CDR1 is LNHDA and CDR2 is SQIVND (reference sequence). The V segment lost 3 bases and the J segment 4 bases; nucleotides outside the gene matches: 7. Written as DNA, the CDR3 is TGTGCCAGTAGTATGGGTAGGACTAGCGGGAGCCCAGATACGCAGTATTTT. This sequence encodes CASSMGRTSGSPDTQYF.

The CDR3 loop reads CASSLAASGTVGSYEQYF. In DNA, the CDR3 is TGCGCCAGCAGCTTGGCCGCTAGCGGGACCGTGGGGTCCTACGAGCAGTACTTC. This sequence joins TRBV5-1 and TRBJ2-7, with 9 bases matching TRBD2. The CDR3 spans 18 residues. With 0 bases clipped from V and 1 base from J, the junction kept 11 bases outside the gene matches. Germline values: CDR1 SGHRS, CDR2 YFSETQ.

For this clone: One junction end disagrees with the germline gene, perhaps due to a read error. CDR3 nucleotides: TGTGCTAGCAGCTTAGCGTACGGGGACAATGAGCAGTTCTTC. This translates into CASSLAYGDNEQFF. The chain carries TRBV7-7 and TRBJ2-1; the D gene is possibly TRBD2 (5 bases). CDR3 length: 14 amino acids. Germline V lookup: CDR1 SSHAT, CDR2 FNYEAQ (reference sequence).

This clone was observed a single time. The chain has TRBV5-4 and TRBJ2-5, with 9 bases matching TRBD1. CDR1 is SGHNT, CDR2 YYREEE, per germline (reference sequence). The CDR3 covers 15 residues. The ends lost 4 bases at V and 3 bases at J; junction bases unmatched: 7. CDR3: CASSPQGAGKETQYF. The DNA for the CDR3 is TGTGCCAGCAGCCCACAGGGGGCGGGAAAAGAGACCCAGTACTTC.

The gene calls are TRBV6-5 and TRBJ2-1, with D perhaps TRBD1 (6 bases). Germline loops: CDR1 MNHEY, CDR2 SVGAGI. V lost 5 bases to trimming and J lost 6 bases, with 11 bases between them. The CDR3 contains 13 residues. The CDR3 loop reads CASSLGTSNEQFF. Here the CDR3 DNA reads TGTGCCAGCAGTCTAGGGACAAGCAATGAGCAGTTCTTC.

V is TRBV28 and J is TRBJ1-5; perhaps TRBD1 as D (5 bases). V was trimmed by 6 bases and J by 2 bases, leaving 17 bases between them. The CDR3 is 16 amino acids. The germline CDR1 and CDR2 sequences are MDHEN and SYDVKM. CDR3 DNA sequence: TGTGCCAGCAGCTGGGGGGTGGGAGTCGGCAATCAGCCCCAGCATTTT. Protein: CASSWGVGVGNQPQHF.

The rearrangement links TRBV7-2 to TRBJ2-1; 11 bases are shared with TRBD2. CDR3 length: 21 amino acids. The V segment lost 0 bases and the J segment 0 bases; nucleotides outside the gene matches: 13. The germline gives CDR1 SGHTA, CDR2 FQGNSA. As DNA, the CDR3 is TGTGCCAGCAGCTTAGCGCTAAGAGGGAGGCTAGCGGGAGGCTCCTACAATGAGCAGTTCTTC. It encodes CASSLALRGRLAGGSYNEQFF. The variable domain in full, with the rest retrieved from reference TRBV7-2 and TRBJ2-1, is GAGVSQSPSNKVTEKGKDVELRCDPISGHTALYWYRQSLGQGLEFLIYFQGNSAPDKSGLPSDRFSAERTGGSVSTLTIQRTQQEDSAVYLCASSLALRGRLAGGSYNEQFFGPGTRLTVL.

The V gene is TRBV18, the J gene TRBJ2-1; 7 nucleotides line up with TRBD2. CDR1 KGHSH and CDR2 LQKENI come from the germline V gene. The CDR3 runs 17 residues. J gave up 5 bases and V 3 bases, and 13 bases lay outside the gene matches. The CDR3 DNA sequence: TGTGCCAGCTCACCCGCTCTGGCTAGCGGAGATGACAATGAGCAGTTCTTC. It yields the protein CASSPALASGDDNEQFF.

This chain joins TRBV5-1 and TRBJ2-3, with 9 nucleotides matching TRBD2. J lost 0 bases, V lost 0 bases, and 8 bases had no gene match. Germline loops: CDR1 SGHRS, CDR2 YFSETQ. This CDR3 region has 18 residues. Here the CDR3 DNA reads TGCGCCAGCAGCTTGGCCCAGCTAGCGGGGTTCAGCACAGATACGCAGTATTTT. It is translated as CASSLAQLAGFSTDTQYF.

V gene TRBV5-1 combines with J gene TRBJ2-7, with a weak D call TRBD2 (6 bases). The germline V gene encodes CDR1 SGHRS and CDR2 YFSETQ. CDR3 length: 14 amino acids. V dropped 0 bases and J dropped 4 bases, with 11 bases sitting between them. CDR3 residues: CASSLEEGLYEQYF. CDR3 nucleotides: TGCGCCAGCAGCTTGGAGGAGGGTTTATACGAGCAGTACTTC.

The genes are TRBV5-4 and TRBJ2-7; 9 nucleotides match TRBD2. This CDR3 comprises 14 residues. CDR1 and CDR2 from the germline V gene are SGHNT and YYREEE (reference sequence). J was trimmed by 2 bases and V by 3 bases; bases with no gene match: 3. CDR3 in DNA: TGTGCCAGCAGCTCTAGCGGGGCCACCTACGAGCAGTACTTC. As protein: CASSSSGATYEQYF.

The J gene is TRBJ1-1, the V gene TRBV6-5, with D hard to call. The germline V and J ends were trimmed by 5 bases and 4 bases, with 11 bases remaining between them. The germline gives CDR1 MNHEY, CDR2 SVGAGI. This CDR3 is 13 amino acids long. The CDR3 DNA reads TGTGCCAGCAGTACCCGGGAGGGCACTGAAGCTTTCTTT. This translates into CASSTREGTEAFF.

The V call is TRBV3-1 (or the pseudogene TRBV3-2), the J call TRBJ2-6; TRBD2 matches 10 bases. The CDR3 has 18 residues. Germline trimming cut 2 bases from V and 4 bases from J; bases unmatched to any gene: 8. CDR1 and CDR2 (germline): LGHDT, YNNKEL (reference sequence). The CDR3 coding sequence is TGTGCCAGCAGCCAAAGGACTAGCGGATCTCCCGGGGCCAACGTCCTGACTTTC. Protein sequence: CASSQRTSGSPGANVLTF.

This clone was recorded once. The chain combines TRBV9 with TRBJ1-3; the match to TRBD1 covers 7 bases. CDR1 and CDR2 from the germline V gene are SGDLS and YYNGEE. The CDR3 runs to 16 residues. With 3 bases clipped from V and 4 bases from J, the junction kept 10 bases outside the gene matches. Here the CDR3 reads CASSAAGTVTGNTIYF. In nucleotides, the CDR3 is TGTGCCAGCAGCGCCGCCGGGACAGTTACCGGAAACACCATATATTTT.

The CDR3 loop reads CASSEGRTNEKLFF. CDR3 in DNA: TGTGCCAGCAGTGAGGGGCGCACTAATGAAAAACTGTTTTTT. The rearrangement uses TRBV2 and TRBJ1-4; D is possibly TRBD1 (5 bases). V was shortened by 3 bases and J by 2 bases, with 7 bases between the two germline ends. Germline assignment: CDR1 SNHLY and CDR2 FYNNEI. The CDR3 length is 14 residues.

V and J are TRBV27 and TRBJ2-3, with 10 bases aligning to TRBD2. This CDR3 is 18 amino acids long. After removal of 1 base from V and 2 bases from J, the junction contained 9 bases not matched to a gene. Germline V gene data show CDR1 as MNHEY and CDR2 as SMNVEV (reference sequence). The DNA for the CDR3 is TGTGCCAGCAGTTTATACCCCCAACTAGCGGGACCCACAGATACGCAGTATTTT. Protein product: CASSLYPQLAGPTDTQYF.

The chain couples TRBV5-4 to TRBJ2-7, with TRBD1 matching over 10 bases. The CDR3 is 15 residues long. Trimming took 5 bases from V and 1 from J; bases not matched to a gene: 6. Germline values: CDR1 SGHNT, CDR2 YYREEE (reference sequence). The CDR3 coding sequence is TGTGCCAGCAGGGCTGGGACAGGGGCGTCCTACGAGCAGTACTTC. This encodes CASRAGTGASYEQYF.

The chain has TRBV19 and TRBJ1-1; perhaps TRBD1 as D (5 bases). The germline gives CDR1 LNHDA, CDR2 SQIVND (reference sequence). The CDR3 length is 14 residues. The V end lost 2 bases, the J end lost 4 bases, and 11 bases lay between the germline ends. The CDR3 spells CASSIRQGSTEAFF. In DNA, the CDR3 is TGTGCCAGTAGTATAAGGCAGGGTAGCACTGAAGCTTTCTTT.

This sequence joins TRBV27 and TRBJ1-1; D unresolved. In germline, CDR1 is MNHEY, CDR2 SMNVEV (reference sequence). The germline V and J ends were trimmed by 5 bases and 0 bases, with 16 bases remaining between them. The CDR3 covers 16 residues. The CDR3 sequence: CASSKLQGDMNTEAFF. The CDR3, as DNA: TGTGCCAGCAGTAAGCTACAAGGTGACATGAACACTGAAGCTTTCTTT.